This T cell receptor (beta chain) came from a study of OX40 agonist ivuxolimab in advanced cancers. Regarding the study as a whole: Among expanded peripheral T cells, antigen specificity went undetermined. On average, a greater number of expanded clones characterised CD8+ T cells relative to CD4+.

Comments on this clone: The antigen is not known.

The study sampled blood at baseline, cycle 4 day 1, and cycle 7 day 1. Assay: immunoSEQ multiplex PCR; the TCRdb copy retains only in-frame clones and omits some. In the table there are about 62,000 clones, 85% of which are singletons. The CDR3 is made up of 16 amino acids. V gave up 4 bases and J gave up 1 base, with 15 bases separating them. Germline CDR1 reads SGHTS; CDR2 reads YDEGEE. The sequence was collected from an adult with an advanced solid tumor such as melanoma, head and neck, liver or kidney cancer. The rearrangement joins TRBV5-8 to TRBJ2-1; the D gene is possibly TRBD2 (6 bases). Sequenced here: CD4+ or CD8+ T cells sorted from blood, sampled in a trial of the OX40 agonist ivuxolimab. The CDR3 sequence: CASSLGSGGSYNEQFF. The CDR3 DNA follows: TGTGCCAGCAGCCTAGGCTCCGGGGGTTCCTACAATGAGCAGTTCTTC.